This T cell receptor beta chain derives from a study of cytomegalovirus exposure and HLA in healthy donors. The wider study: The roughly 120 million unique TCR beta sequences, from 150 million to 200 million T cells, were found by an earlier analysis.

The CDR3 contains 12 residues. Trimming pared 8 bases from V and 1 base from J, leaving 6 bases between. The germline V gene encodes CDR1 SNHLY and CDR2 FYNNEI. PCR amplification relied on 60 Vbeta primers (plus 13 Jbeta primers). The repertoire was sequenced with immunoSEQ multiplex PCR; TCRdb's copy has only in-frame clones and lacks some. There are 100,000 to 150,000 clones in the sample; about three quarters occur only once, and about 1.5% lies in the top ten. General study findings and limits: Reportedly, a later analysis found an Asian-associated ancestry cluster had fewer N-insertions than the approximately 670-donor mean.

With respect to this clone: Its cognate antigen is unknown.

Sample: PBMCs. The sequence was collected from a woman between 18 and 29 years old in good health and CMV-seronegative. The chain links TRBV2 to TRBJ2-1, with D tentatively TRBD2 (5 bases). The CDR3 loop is CASRGSYNEQFF. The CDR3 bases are TGTGCCAGCCGGGGATCCTACAATGAGCAGTTCTTC.